This TCR beta chain was recovered during a study of cytotoxic CD8 clonotypes in ibrutinib-treated CLL. Looking at the study overall: IGHV unmutated roughly 18; relapsed/refractory 11; treatment-naive more than 14. Study-level points and caveats: Progressing and sustained-remission patients had different sampling times.

Between the trimmed V and J ends, which lost 0 bases and 4 bases, there was a span of 7 bases. The CDR3 runs 13 residues. Germline CDR1 and CDR2: SGHRS and YFSETQ. Investigators sought sequencing depths of between 1 in 200,000 and 1 in 1 million T cells. Clones were read by immunoSEQ multiplex PCR, and TCRdb kept only the in-frame ones, dropping some. The table has 150,000 or so clones, 70% to 90% seen once. Notes on this clone: Its antigen remains unknown.

The material was PBMCs, obtained after 36 months of ibrutinib treatment. The receptor's source is a human donor with chronic lymphocytic leukemia. The chain couples TRBV5-1 to TRBJ1-1; a possible D gene is TRBD1 (5 bases). CDR3 protein: CASSLVTATEAFF. The CDR3 nucleotides read TGCGCCAGCAGCTTGGTGACAGCCACTGAAGCTTTCTTT.